Described below is a single T cell receptor (beta chain) sequence and its context. The record originates from a study of T-cell reconstitution after alpha-beta-depleted transplantation in children. Preparing the TCRbeta library involved the use of unique molecular identifiers. A single record per CDR3 protein comes from TCRdb applying MiXCR to the PCR reads. The table lists some 600,000 distinct CDR3 sequences, over 15% of them singletons. This CDR3 is 15 amino acids long. Looked up from germline, CDR1 is MDHEN and CDR2 is SYDVKM. V dropped 5 bases and J dropped 0; count of bases not matched to a gene: 4.

The input for sequencing was PBMCs from the stem cell graft donor, taken from the stem cell graft. This clonotype was sampled from a human donor who donated a stem cell graft to a child with acute myeloid leukemia. The chain couples TRBV28 to TRBJ1-3, with 7 bases fitting TRBD1. This chain's CDR3 is CASSLTGVSGNTIYF. Written as DNA, the CDR3 is TGTGCCAGCAGTCTCACAGGGGTCTCTGGAAACACCATATATTTT.